The 16 T cell receptor beta chains listed next were all sequenced from one sample in a study of blood T cell repertoires in COVID-19. TCRdb's copy holds only in-frame clones and misses some; the assay was immunoSEQ multiplex PCR. The sample includes 200,000 to 250,000 clones, 85% to 95% of them seen just once. Specimen: PBMCs or T cells enriched from blood (not recorded which). The receptor source for this set is a woman between 18 and 29 years old who had recovered from COVID-19.

V gene TRBV7-9 combines with J gene TRBJ1-1; 8 nucleotides align to TRBD1. The V gene end was trimmed by 5 bases and the J gene end by 0 bases; junction bases not matched to a gene: 8. Germline V CDR1 and CDR2: SEHNR, FQNEAQ (reference sequence). The CDR3 sequence is 16 residues long. The CDR3 DNA is TGTGCCAGCAGCCCCCCCGGACAGGGAATGAACACTGAAGCTTTCTTT. Its protein is CASSPPGQGMNTEAFF.

The CDR3 region is CASSQDRASGWNEQFF. CDR3 nucleotides: TGTGCCAGCAGCCAAGATAGGGCTAGCGGGTGGAATGAGCAGTTCTTC. V usage is TRBV4-2 and J usage is TRBJ2-1; 8 nucleotides align to TRBD2. V dropped 0 bases and J dropped 7; count of bases not matched to a gene: 8. This CDR3 is 16 amino acids long. In germline, CDR1 is LGHNA, CDR2 YNFKEQ.

In its sample, this clone was seen once. Different DNA sequences within this sample yield the same CDR3. The chain joins TRBV2 to TRBJ1-4; 9 positions match TRBD1. Germline assignment: CDR1 SNHLY and CDR2 FYNNEI. The CDR3 covers 12 residues. Trimming at V came to 6 bases and at J to 7 bases, leaving 0 bases not matched to a gene. DNA for the CDR3: TGTGCCAGCAGGGACAGGGGTGAAAAACTGTTTTTT. Encoded protein: CASRDRGEKLFF.

This clone was counted a single time. The chain combines TRBV18 with TRBJ1-2, with D perhaps TRBD1 (6 bases). The CDR3 is 15 amino acids. Trimming took off 1 base at V and 1 base at J, with 10 bases between the two ends. The germline V gene has CDR1 KGHSH and CDR2 LQKENI. Here the CDR3 DNA reads TGTGCCAGCTCACCACGCAGGGGTGATAACTATGGCTACACCTTC. This gives the protein CASSPRRGDNYGYTF.

The V call is TRBV4-2, the J call TRBJ1-5; 7 bases fit TRBD1. The CDR3 has 14 amino acids. Trimming removed 0 bases from V and 5 bases from J; junction bases left unmatched: 1. From germline, CDR1 is LGHNA and CDR2 YNFKEQ. The CDR3 spells CASSQDDRDQPQHF. The CDR3 coding sequence is TGTGCCAGCAGCCAAGACGACAGGGATCAGCCCCAGCATTTT.

The chain carries TRBV5-5 and TRBJ2-7; possibly TRBD2 for D (6 bases). The ends were cut back, 0 bases at V and 3 bases at J, with 19 bases in the middle. The CDR3 length is 17 residues. CDR1 SGHKS and CDR2 YYEKEE come from the germline V gene (reference sequence). CDR3 protein: CASSLAVRDLTIYEQYF. For the CDR3, the DNA is TGTGCCAGCAGCTTGGCTGTACGGGACTTAACCATCTACGAGCAGTACTTC.

The chain couples TRBV10-3 to TRBJ1-2; 7 nucleotides agree with TRBD1. From germline, CDR1 is ENHRY and CDR2 SYGVKD. The CDR3 contains 18 residues. Trimming took 1 base from V and 0 from J; bases not matched to a gene: 11. The CDR3 DNA is TGTGCCATCAGTGAGTGGGGGACAGCAGCCGTGTCTAACTATGGCTACACCTTC. Translation gives CAISEWGTAAVSNYGYTF.

This chain joins TRBV27 and TRBJ2-3; 11 bases fit TRBD2. CDR1 and CDR2 (germline): MNHEY, SMNVEV (reference sequence). The CDR3 is 14 residues long. The V segment lost 6 bases and the J segment 5 bases; nucleotides outside the gene matches: 4. This CDR3 reads CASSRLAGLDTQYF. CDR3 in DNA: TGTGCCAGCAGCAGACTAGCGGGGTTAGATACGCAGTATTTT.

The chain recombines TRBV9 with TRBJ1-1, with TRBD1 matching over 8 bases. J lost 1 base, V lost 7 bases, and 9 bases had no gene match. The CDR3 is 15 amino acids. The V gene's germline CDR1 is SGDLS and CDR2 YYNGEE. The DNA for the CDR3 is TGTGCCAGCGGCCCAGGGGGCATATGGAACACTGAAGCTTTCTTT. It specifies CASGPGGIWNTEAFF.

The chain's CDR3 is CASSQGVIPEAFF. The DNA of the CDR3 is TGTGCCAGCTCACAGGGGGTTATACCTGAAGCTTTCTTT. This chain joins TRBV18 and TRBJ1-1; TRBD1 is a possible D gene (6 bases). The CDR3 covers 13 residues. Germline V gene lookup returns CDR1 KGHSH and CDR2 LQKENI. Trimming pared 4 bases from V and 6 bases from J, leaving 12 bases between.

This clone was seen a few times. The chain links TRBV11-2 to TRBJ2-2; the D gene is possibly TRBD1 (5 bases). The CDR3 has 13 residues. V was trimmed by 8 bases and J by 7 bases, leaving 14 bases between them. Germline V gives CDR1 SGHAT, CDR2 FQNNGV. The CDR3 loop is CASGPQASGELFF. For the CDR3, the DNA is TGTGCCAGCGGCCCACAGGCGAGCGGGGAGCTGTTTTTT.

The CDR3 loop reads CASSPGQGESYGYTF. As DNA, the CDR3 is TGTGCCAGCTCACCTGGACAGGGGGAGTCCTATGGCTACACCTTC. The genes are TRBV18 and TRBJ1-2; TRBD1 matches 10 bases. Germline lookup yields CDR1 KGHSH and CDR2 LQKENI. The ends lost 3 bases at V and 4 bases at J; junction bases unmatched: 5. The CDR3 is made up of 15 amino acids. Full variable domain (missing parts from reference TRBV18 and TRBJ1-2): NAGVMQNPRHLVRRRGQEARLRCSPMKGHSHVYWYRQLPEEGLKFMVYLQKENIIDESGMPKERFSAEFPKEGPSILRIQQVVRGDSAAYFCASSPGQGESYGYTFGSGTRLTVV.

V gene TRBV5-4 combines with J gene TRBJ1-1; 8 positions match TRBD1. The CDR3 totals 17 residues. Losses at the gene ends were 4 bases for V and 4 bases for J; bases not matched to a gene: 15. CDR1 SGHNT and CDR2 YYREEE come from the germline V gene (reference sequence). The CDR3 spells CASSRSGGARIGTEAFF. The CDR3 DNA follows: TGTGCCAGCAGCCGATCAGGGGGCGCCCGTATTGGCACTGAAGCTTTCTTT.

This sequence joins TRBV7-9 and TRBJ2-7, with D perhaps matching TRBD1 (5 bases). This CDR3 comprises 13 residues. Deletions cut 7 bases from V and 2 bases from J, with 12 bases between. Germline V CDR1 and CDR2: SEHNR, FQNEAQ (reference sequence). CDR3 in DNA: TGTGCCAGCACCCCCCGGACAACCTACGAGCAGTACTTC. This translates into CASTPRTTYEQYF.

The chain links TRBV10-2 to TRBJ1-1; 7 bases match TRBD1. This CDR3 spans 17 amino acids. CDR1 is WSHSY, CDR2 SAAADI, per germline. The V segment lost 6 bases and the J segment 0 bases; nucleotides outside the gene matches: 13. CDR3 nucleotide sequence: TGCGCCAGCAGAACAATTATGGACCAGGGGGTGAACACTGAAGCTTTCTTT. This gives the protein CASRTIMDQGVNTEAFF.

The V call is TRBV10-3, the J call TRBJ2-2, with 11 nucleotides matching TRBD1. V trimming: 3 bases; J trimming: 5 bases; junction bases outside the gene matches: 2. The CDR3 runs 15 residues. Germline CDR1 and CDR2: ENHRY and SYGVKD. The CDR3 DNA reads TGTGCCATCAGTGAAGGGGACAGGGGGACCGGGGAGCTGTTTTTT. This translates into CAISEGDRGTGELFF.